Shown below are 29 T cell receptor beta chains from a single sample sequenced in a study of cytomegalovirus exposure and HLA in healthy donors. Libraries were prepared by immunoSEQ multiplex PCR; TCRdb keeps only in-frame clonotypes and omits some of them. The sample gives 250,000 to 400,000 clones, around 90% of which show up once; 0.9% to 1% is in the top ten. The sequencing sample was made of PBMCs. Receptors originate from a man younger than 45 in good health and CMV-seronegative.

V gene TRBV6-1 combines with J gene TRBJ2-7; tentative D call: TRBD1 (5 bases). From germline, CDR1 is MNHNS and CDR2 SASEGT. This CDR3 has 15 amino acids. The germline V and J ends were trimmed by 1 base and 5 bases, with 15 bases remaining between them. The CDR3 DNA reads as TGTGCCAGCAGTGAAGGTCTCGCCAGGGCCCACGAGCAGTACTTC. The encoded protein is CASSEGLARAHEQYF.

The sample holds a few counts of this clone. The chain employs TRBV9 and TRBJ1-2; D unresolved. The CDR3 is 14 residues long. The germline V gene has CDR1 SGDLS and CDR2 YYNGEE. Trimming pared 2 bases from V and 4 bases from J, leaving 12 bases between. The CDR3 protein is CASSVRTVVYGYTF. Here the CDR3 DNA reads TGTGCCAGCAGCGTTCGAACAGTGGTCTATGGCTACACCTTC.

This clone occurred a few times. The V and J genes are TRBV7-9 and TRBJ2-7, with TRBD1 matching over 10 bases. CDR1 and CDR2 (germline): SEHNR, FQNEAQ (reference sequence). The CDR3 has 15 residues. J lost 5 bases, V lost 5 bases, and 9 bases had no gene match. CDR3 sequence: CASSIGTGDGNEQYF. The CDR3 DNA sequence: TGTGCCAGCAGCATCGGGACAGGGGATGGTAACGAGCAGTACTTC.

This rearrangement joins TRBV6-1 to TRBJ2-1; TRBD2 might be the D (5 bases). Germline V lookup: CDR1 MNHNS, CDR2 SASEGT. Trimming left V 0 bases short and J 0 bases short, with 12 bases between. The CDR3 sequence is 17 residues long. The CDR3 loop is CASSEAMGAASYNEQFF. DNA for the CDR3: TGTGCCAGCAGTGAAGCTATGGGAGCGGCCTCCTACAATGAGCAGTTCTTC.

V gene TRBV2 combines with J gene TRBJ1-2; the D is unclear. Trimming shortened V by 7 bases and J by 4 bases, and 13 bases separated the two germline ends. The CDR3 runs 13 residues. The germline V gene encodes CDR1 SNHLY and CDR2 FYNNEI. The CDR3 is CASNPTETYGYTF. The CDR3 nucleotides read TGTGCCAGCAATCCAACAGAAACCTATGGCTACACCTTC.

This clone came up once. The chain is built from TRBV5-5 and TRBJ2-7; weak D call: TRBD1 (5 bases). The germline V and J ends were trimmed by 0 bases and 5 bases, with 12 bases remaining between them. Germline V gives CDR1 SGHKS, CDR2 YYEKEE (reference sequence). The CDR3 is made up of 14 amino acids. The CDR3 region is CASSLVARAHEQYF. The CDR3 region has the DNA TGTGCCAGCAGCTTGGTTGCCAGGGCCCACGAGCAGTACTTC. The variable domain in full, with the rest retrieved from reference TRBV5-5 and TRBJ2-7, is DAGVTQSPTHLIKTRGQQVTLRCSPISGHKSVSWYQQVLGQGPQFIFQYYEKEERGRGNFPDRFSARQFPNYSSELNVNALLLGDSALYLCASSLVARAHEQYFGPGTRLTVT.

The V and J genes are TRBV9 and TRBJ1-1; D not resolved. V was pared by 3 bases and J by 0 bases, with 15 bases between. Germline V gene data show CDR1 as SGDLS and CDR2 as YYNGEE. The CDR3 contains 16 residues. The CDR3: CASSASPLRLNTEAFF. CDR3 in DNA: TGTGCCAGCAGCGCGTCGCCCTTACGGTTGAACACTGAAGCTTTCTTT.

This clone has a single count. CDR3 in amino acids: CASSSTPSGGSRGGEQFF. The CDR3 region has the DNA TGTGCCAGCAGCTCGACCCCTAGCGGGGGGTCCCGCGGGGGTGAGCAGTTCTTC. The rearrangement uses TRBV5-4 and TRBJ2-1; 11 bases are a match to TRBD2. The CDR3 spans 18 residues. J was trimmed by 9 bases and V by 3 bases; bases with no gene match: 17. Per the germline V gene, CDR1 is SGHNT and CDR2 is YYREEE (reference sequence).

The chain uses TRBV2 and TRBJ1-4; 12 nucleotides agree with TRBD1. J was trimmed by 7 bases and V by 6 bases; bases with no gene match: 3. The CDR3 runs to 14 residues. Germline assignment: CDR1 SNHLY and CDR2 FYNNEI. The CDR3 loop is CASREGQGAEKLFF. In nucleotides, the CDR3 is TGTGCCAGCAGGGAGGGACAGGGGGCTGAAAAACTGTTTTTT.

CDR3 amino acids: CASTPRSHNEQFF. DNA for the CDR3: TGTGCCAGCACCCCGCGGAGCCACAATGAGCAGTTCTTC. The V and J genes are TRBV6-5 and TRBJ2-1; D gene uncertain. CDR1 and CDR2 (germline): MNHEY, SVGAGI. V was clipped by 7 bases and J by 5 bases, with 12 bases between them. The CDR3 is 13 residues long.

This clone was seen a handful of times. The chain carries TRBV6-6 and TRBJ2-5; 8 nucleotides line up with TRBD1. Germline V gives CDR1 MNHNY, CDR2 SVGAGI (reference sequence). The CDR3 contains 14 residues. The V and J ends lost 6 bases and 4 bases, in that order; junction bases with no gene match: 7. The CDR3 DNA reads as TGTGCCAGCAGACTTGGACAGGGTACAGAGACCCAGTACTTC. This translates into CASRLGQGTETQYF.

The V call is TRBV6-5, the J call TRBJ2-7; tentatively, D is TRBD1 (6 bases). The CDR3 has 14 residues. The V and J ends lost 6 bases and 3 bases respectively, with 15 bases between them. Germline values: CDR1 MNHEY, CDR2 SVGAGI. The CDR3 region has the DNA TGTGCCAGCAGACGGGACAACACCGGCTACGAGCAGTACTTC. Translated, it gives CASRRDNTGYEQYF.

CDR3 DNA sequence: TGTGCCAGCAGCTTACGGTCAGGGGACACTGAAGCTTTCTTT. This encodes CASSLRSGDTEAFF. V usage is TRBV7-9 and J usage is TRBJ1-1; TRBD1 is a possible D gene (6 bases). Germline V gene lookup returns CDR1 SEHNR and CDR2 FQNEAQ (reference sequence). The CDR3 extends over 14 amino acids. V was pared by 2 bases and J by 3 bases, with 10 bases between.

Here the CDR3 reads CASSGHRSSYEQYF. Here the CDR3 DNA reads TGTGCCAGCAGCGGACACCGCAGCTCCTACGAGCAGTACTTC. This chain joins TRBV7-9 and TRBJ2-7, with D possibly matching TRBD1 (5 bases). The CDR3 contains 14 residues. Germline V gives CDR1 SEHNR, CDR2 FQNEAQ (reference sequence). Trimming took off 5 bases at V and 0 bases at J, with 11 bases between the two ends. The entire variable domain, with the rest obtained from reference TRBV7-9 and TRBJ2-7, is as follows: DTGVSQNPRHKITKRGQNVTFRCDPISEHNRLYWYRQTLGQGPEFLTYFQNEAQLEKSRLLSDRFSAERPKGSFSTLEIQRTEQGDSAMYLCASSGHRSSYEQYFGPGTRLTVT.

This clone has only one observation. The chain uses TRBV5-1 and TRBJ1-6; 10 bases match TRBD1. The V gene's germline CDR1 is SGHRS and CDR2 YFSETQ. With 4 bases clipped from V and 9 bases from J, the junction kept 4 bases outside the gene matches. The CDR3 length is 14 residues. The CDR3 spells CASSQGQGSSPLHF. Written as DNA, the CDR3 is TGCGCCAGCAGCCAGGGACAGGGGAGTTCACCCCTCCACTTT.

The genes are TRBV7-9 and TRBJ1-1; 7 nucleotides match TRBD1. The CDR3 runs 15 residues. V lost 4 bases, J lost 4 bases, and 9 bases stayed unmatched. Germline CDR1 is SEHNR and CDR2 is FQNEAQ (reference sequence). The CDR3 reads CASSSHRGRGTEAFF. Here the CDR3 DNA reads TGTGCCAGCAGCTCTCACAGGGGTAGGGGCACTGAAGCTTTCTTT.

The chain is built from TRBV19 and TRBJ1-2; weak D call: TRBD1 (6 bases). The CDR3 has 16 amino acids. The V gene lost 6 bases and the J gene lost 7 bases, with 24 bases spanning the gap. Germline assignment: CDR1 LNHDA and CDR2 SQIVND (reference sequence). CDR3 amino acids: CASSTKAAALTGGYTF. CDR3 nucleotide sequence: TGTGCCAGTAGCACTAAGGCGGCAGCCCTGACAGGTGGCTACACCTTC.

The gene calls are TRBV19 and TRBJ1-1; D call uncertain. Trimming pared 4 bases from V and 3 bases from J, leaving 15 bases between. CDR3 length: 15 residues. Germline CDR1 and CDR2: LNHDA and SQIVND (reference sequence). The CDR3 protein is CASSNTPSFYTEAFF. The DNA for the CDR3 is TGTGCCAGTAGTAACACCCCCTCTTTTTACACTGAAGCTTTCTTT.

V is TRBV27 and J is TRBJ1-5, with D possibly being TRBD1 (5 bases). The germline V gene has CDR1 MNHEY and CDR2 SMNVEV (reference sequence). The length of the CDR3 is 14 residues. Deletions cut 6 bases from V and 1 base from J, with 10 bases between. The CDR3 region is CASRLGGSNQPQHF. Here the CDR3 DNA reads TGTGCCAGCAGATTGGGGGGGAGCAATCAGCCCCAGCATTTT.

This chain joins TRBV5-8 and TRBJ1-4; D not resolved. The CDR3 totals 15 residues. Per the germline V gene, CDR1 is SGHTS and CDR2 is YDEGEE. V lost 0 bases and J lost 0, with 6 bases in between. The CDR3 spells CASSLDGATNEKLFF. DNA of the CDR3: TGTGCCAGCAGCTTGGACGGTGCAACTAATGAAAAACTGTTTTTT.

This clone was seen just once. This chain links TRBV10-1 with TRBJ2-1, with TRBD1 matching over 8 bases. There are 16 residues in the CDR3. Germline trimming cut 3 bases from V and 5 bases from J; bases unmatched to any gene: 9. Germline assignment: CDR1 WNHNN and CDR2 SYGVQD (reference sequence). CDR3 sequence reads: CASSDLAGGIHNEQFF. CDR3 nucleotide sequence: TGCGCCAGCAGTGACCTTGCAGGGGGCATCCACAATGAGCAGTTCTTC.

Written as DNA, the CDR3 is TGTGCCAGCAGTTACTCTCCAGGGGGTACAGATACGCAGTATTTT. Its translation: CASSYSPGGTDTQYF. This chain joins TRBV6-5 and TRBJ2-3; 7 positions match TRBD1. With V trimmed by 0 bases and J by 3 bases, 3 bases remained unmatched. This CDR3 comprises 15 residues. From germline, CDR1 is MNHEY and CDR2 SVGAGI.

The chain combines TRBV18 with TRBJ2-7, with D unresolved. Germline V gene data show CDR1 as KGHSH and CDR2 as LQKENI. The CDR3 spans 14 residues. V was pared by 1 base and J by 0 bases, with 7 bases between. The CDR3 spells CASSPQTGSYEQYF. The CDR3 DNA sequence: TGTGCCAGCTCACCACAGACGGGCTCCTACGAGCAGTACTTC.

This chain links TRBV29-1 with TRBJ1-3; unclear D gene. CDR3 length: 12 amino acids. Per the germline V gene, CDR1 is SQVTM and CDR2 is ANQGSEA. Trimming left V 4 bases short and J 4 bases short, with 8 bases between. The CDR3 region has the DNA TGCAGCGTTGGCACACCGGGAAACACCATATATTTT. Translation gives CSVGTPGNTIYF.

The chain joins TRBV4-3 to TRBJ1-6, with D possibly matching TRBD1 (6 bases). Trimming took 0 bases from V and 10 from J, leaving 13 bases between them. Per germline, CDR1 LGHNA and CDR2 YSLEER. This CDR3 has 15 residues. CDR3 in DNA: TGCGCCAGCAGCCAAGAAGGACCAGGGGTCTCACCCCTCCACTTT. Encoded protein: CASSQEGPGVSPLHF.

The chain recombines TRBV27 with TRBJ1-6; 8 bases fit TRBD1. J gave up 8 bases and V 3 bases, and 9 bases lay outside the gene matches. Germline-derived CDR1 and CDR2 are MNHEY and SMNVEV (reference sequence). This CDR3 contains 16 residues. The CDR3, as DNA: TGTGCCAGCAGTTTCTCCGGACAGGGAAGTTATTCACCCCTCCACTTT. It encodes CASSFSGQGSYSPLHF.

J is TRBJ2-7 and V is TRBV28; D may be TRBD2 (6 bases). The CDR3 is 15 residues long. V was shortened by 4 bases and J by 2 bases, with 15 bases between the two germline ends. Germline loops: CDR1 MDHEN, CDR2 SYDVKM. The CDR3 nucleotides are TGTGCCAGCAGTTCCCCCGGTGGGGGGACCTACGAGCAGTACTTC. Protein: CASSSPGGGTYEQYF.

This clone was counted a few times. The chain is built from TRBV2 and TRBJ1-1; D call uncertain. Germline assignment: CDR1 SNHLY and CDR2 FYNNEI. Trimming shortened V by 6 bases and J by 6 bases, and 14 bases separated the two germline ends. The length of the CDR3 is 13 residues. CDR3 loop: CASRITPQSEAFF. The CDR3 DNA sequence: TGTGCCAGCAGGATCACGCCGCAGTCTGAAGCTTTCTTT.

J is TRBJ2-3 and V is TRBV15, with 14 bases that match TRBD2. The CDR3 is made up of 17 amino acids. Germline V lookup: CDR1 LNHNV, CDR2 YYDKDF (reference sequence). With 0 bases clipped from V and 3 bases from J, the junction kept 2 bases outside the gene matches. The CDR3 DNA is TGTGCCACCAGCAGAGACTGGACTAGCGGGGGGACAGATACGCAGTATTTT. It specifies CATSRDWTSGGTDTQYF.